The source of this T cell receptor beta chain is a study of CD8+ T cells in alopecia areata. The overall study: Treated patients swallowed 5 to 10 mg of oral tofacitinib twice daily. Tofacitinib treatment spanned 6 to 18 months, with 6 months off drug afterward.

CDR3 length equals 12 residues. CDR1 and CDR2 (germline): MNHNY, SVGAGI (reference sequence). Trimming left V 10 bases short and J 3 bases short, with 12 bases between. Extracted from the samples, RNA was reverse transcribed into cDNA to serve as the sequencing template. Generated by immunoSEQ multiplex PCR, the TCRdb table keeps only in-frame clones and is missing some. The sample lists roughly 130,000 clones; approximately 58% were seen once. Points on this clone: As yet, its antigen is unknown.

Overall study findings and caveats: It was lesional scalp, especially alopecia totalis/universalis, that showed higher clonality than normal scalp.

This TCR was recovered from a human donor with alopecia areata. The gene calls are TRBV6-6 and TRBJ1-2; D is possibly TRBD1 (6 bases). Here the sequenced sample was CD4+ T cells sorted from blood, taken at week 0. CDR3 coding DNA: TGTGCCACCTACAGGGTGGACTATGGCTACACCTTC. Translated: CATYRVDYGYTF.